This TCR beta chain was recorded in a study of monozygotic twins with inflammatory bowel disease. Broader study findings: Twin pairs that were concordant did not differ from discordant pairs in repertoire similarity, possibly from limited power.

This CDR3 region has 12 residues. Germline-derived CDR1 and CDR2 are SQVTM and ANQGSEA. TCRdb reprocessed the 5' RACE reads, with one entry per CDR3 protein and no DNA. This listing includes fewer than 150,000 distinct CDR3 sequences. Points on this clonotype: Its antigen is still unknown.

The receptor was derived from a human donor with ulcerative colitis or Crohn's disease, or a healthy co-twin of an affected twin (not recorded which). The chain has TRBV29-1 and TRBJ2-5; the TCRdb call, TRBD1, lacks DNA for checking. Source material: blood. This CDR3 is CSVSQGTETQYF.